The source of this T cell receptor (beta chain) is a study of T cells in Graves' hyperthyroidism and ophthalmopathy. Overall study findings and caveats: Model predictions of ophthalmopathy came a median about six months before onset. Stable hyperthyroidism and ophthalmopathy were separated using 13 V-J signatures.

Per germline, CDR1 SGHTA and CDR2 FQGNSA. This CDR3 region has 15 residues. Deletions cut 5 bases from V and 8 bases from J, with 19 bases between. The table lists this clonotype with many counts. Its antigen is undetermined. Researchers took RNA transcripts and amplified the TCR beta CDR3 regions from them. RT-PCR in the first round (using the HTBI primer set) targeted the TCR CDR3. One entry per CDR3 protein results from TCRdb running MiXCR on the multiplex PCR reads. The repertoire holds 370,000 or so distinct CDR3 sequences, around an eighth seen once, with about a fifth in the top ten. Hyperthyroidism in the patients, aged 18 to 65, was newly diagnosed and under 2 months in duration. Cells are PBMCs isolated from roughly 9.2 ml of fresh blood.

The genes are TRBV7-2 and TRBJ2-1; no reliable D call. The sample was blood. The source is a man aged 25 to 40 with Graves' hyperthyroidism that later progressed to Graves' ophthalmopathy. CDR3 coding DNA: TGTGCCAGCAGCCGTTCCCTGGACCCCGCTGATGAGCAGTTCTTC. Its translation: CASSRSLDPADEQFF.